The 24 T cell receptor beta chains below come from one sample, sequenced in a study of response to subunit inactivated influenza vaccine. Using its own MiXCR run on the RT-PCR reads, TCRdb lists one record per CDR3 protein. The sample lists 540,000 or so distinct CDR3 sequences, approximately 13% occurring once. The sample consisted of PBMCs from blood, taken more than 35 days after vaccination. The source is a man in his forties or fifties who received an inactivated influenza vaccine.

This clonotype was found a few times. CDR3 nucleotide sequence: TGCGCCAGCAGCTTGGAACGCTTCAGGACTAATTCACCCCTCCACTTT. Its translation: CASSLERFRTNSPLHF. This chain uses TRBV5-1 with TRBJ1-6; no reliable D call. With 0 bases removed from V and 6 bases from J, the gap between germline ends came to 13 bases. The germline V gene has CDR1 SGHRS and CDR2 YFSETQ. This CDR3 contains 16 residues.

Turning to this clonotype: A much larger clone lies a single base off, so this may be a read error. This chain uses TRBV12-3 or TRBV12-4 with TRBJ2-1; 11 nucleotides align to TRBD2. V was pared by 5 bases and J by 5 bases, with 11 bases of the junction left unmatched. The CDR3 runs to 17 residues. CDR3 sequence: CASSAPGLAEGHNEQFF. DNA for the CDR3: TGTGCCAGCAGTGCCCCGGGACTAGCGGAGGGGCACAATGAGCAGTTCTTC.

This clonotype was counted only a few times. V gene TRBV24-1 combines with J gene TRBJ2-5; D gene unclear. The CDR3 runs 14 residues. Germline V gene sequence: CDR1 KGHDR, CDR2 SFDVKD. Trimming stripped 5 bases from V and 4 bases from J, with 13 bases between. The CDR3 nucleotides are TGTGCCACCAGTGCGGCATCTCCAGGAGAGACCCAGTACTTC. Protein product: CATSAASPGETQYF.

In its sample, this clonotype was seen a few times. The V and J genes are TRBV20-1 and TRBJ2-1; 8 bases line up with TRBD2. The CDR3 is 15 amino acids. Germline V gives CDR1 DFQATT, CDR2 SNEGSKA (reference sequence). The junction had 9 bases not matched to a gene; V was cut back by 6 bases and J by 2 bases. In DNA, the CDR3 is TGCAGTGCCCGGTACGGGAGGGGCACCTACAATGAGCAGTTCTTC. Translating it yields CSARYGRGTYNEQFF.

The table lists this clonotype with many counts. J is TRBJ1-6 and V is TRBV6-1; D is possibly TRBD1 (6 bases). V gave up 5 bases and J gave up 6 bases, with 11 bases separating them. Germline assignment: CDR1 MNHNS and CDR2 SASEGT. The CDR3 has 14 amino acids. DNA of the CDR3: TGTGCCAGCAGTCAACAGGGCGCTAATTCACCCCTCCACTTT. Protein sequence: CASSQQGANSPLHF.

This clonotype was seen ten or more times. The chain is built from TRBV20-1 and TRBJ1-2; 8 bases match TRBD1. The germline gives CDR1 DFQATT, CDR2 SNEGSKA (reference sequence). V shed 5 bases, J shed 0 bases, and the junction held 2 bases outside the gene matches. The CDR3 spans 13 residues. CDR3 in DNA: TGCAGTGCTTGGACAGGGCCTAACTATGGCTACACCTTC. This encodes CSAWTGPNYGYTF.

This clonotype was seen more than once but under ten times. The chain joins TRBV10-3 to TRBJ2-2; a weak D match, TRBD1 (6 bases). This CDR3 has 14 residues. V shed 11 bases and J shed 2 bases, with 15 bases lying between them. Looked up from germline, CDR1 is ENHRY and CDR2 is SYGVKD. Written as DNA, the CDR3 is TGTGCCGCCATGGGGACACCTAACACCGGGGAGCTGTTTTTT. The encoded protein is CAAMGTPNTGELFF.

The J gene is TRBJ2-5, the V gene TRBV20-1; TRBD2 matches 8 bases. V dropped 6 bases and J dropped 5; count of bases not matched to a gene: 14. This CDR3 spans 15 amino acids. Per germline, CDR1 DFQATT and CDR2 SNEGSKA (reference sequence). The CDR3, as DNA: TGCAGTGCCAAGGGGGTCCCGGGGGGGCAGGAGACCCAGTACTTC. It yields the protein CSAKGVPGGQETQYF.

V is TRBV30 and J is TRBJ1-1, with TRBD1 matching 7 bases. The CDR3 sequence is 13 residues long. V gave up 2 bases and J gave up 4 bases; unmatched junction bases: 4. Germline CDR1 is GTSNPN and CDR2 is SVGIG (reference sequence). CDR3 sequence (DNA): TGTGCCTGGAGTACAGGGGACGGCACTGAAGCTTTCTTT. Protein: CAWSTGDGTEAFF.

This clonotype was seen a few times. The CDR3 sequence: CSAGTSGNTGELFF. The CDR3 DNA reads TGCAGCGCAGGGACTAGCGGGAACACCGGGGAGCTGTTTTTT. The chain combines TRBV29-1 with TRBJ2-2, with 11 bases fitting TRBD2. Germline CDR1 and CDR2: SQVTM and ANQGSEA. The CDR3 is 14 amino acids. J lost 1 base, V lost 7 bases, and 2 bases had no gene match.

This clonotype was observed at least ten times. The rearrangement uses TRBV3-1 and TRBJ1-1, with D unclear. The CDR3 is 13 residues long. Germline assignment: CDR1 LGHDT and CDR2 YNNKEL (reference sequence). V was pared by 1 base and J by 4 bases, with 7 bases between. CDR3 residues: CASSQGSFTEAFF. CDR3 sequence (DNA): TGTGCCAGCAGCCAAGGATCTTTCACTGAAGCTTTCTTT. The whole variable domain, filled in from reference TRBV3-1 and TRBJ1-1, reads DTAVSQTPKYLVTQMGNDKSIKCEQNLGHDTMYWYKQDSKKFLKIMFSYNNKELIINETVPNRFSPKSPDKAHLNLHINSLELGDSAVYFCASSQGSFTEAFFGQGTRLTVV.

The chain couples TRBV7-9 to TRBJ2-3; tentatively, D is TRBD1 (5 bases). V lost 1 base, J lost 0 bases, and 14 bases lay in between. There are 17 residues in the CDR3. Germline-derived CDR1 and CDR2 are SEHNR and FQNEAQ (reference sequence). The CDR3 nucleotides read TGTGCCAGCAGCTTAGGCCAGGGAAGATCTAGCACAGATACGCAGTATTTT. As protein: CASSLGQGRSSTDTQYF.

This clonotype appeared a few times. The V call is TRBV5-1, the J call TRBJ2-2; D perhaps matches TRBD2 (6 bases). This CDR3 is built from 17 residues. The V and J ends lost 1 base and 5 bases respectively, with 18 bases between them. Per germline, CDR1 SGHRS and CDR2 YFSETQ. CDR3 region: CASSLFHGPAGTGELFF. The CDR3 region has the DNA TGCGCCAGCAGCTTGTTTCATGGACCGGCGGGGACCGGGGAGCTGTTTTTT.

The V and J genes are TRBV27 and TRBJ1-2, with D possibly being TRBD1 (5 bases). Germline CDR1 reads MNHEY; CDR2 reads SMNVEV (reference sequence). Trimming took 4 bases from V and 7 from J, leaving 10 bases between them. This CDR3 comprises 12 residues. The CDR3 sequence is CASSSGTAGYTF. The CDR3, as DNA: TGTGCCAGCAGTTCCGGGACCGCTGGCTACACCTTC.

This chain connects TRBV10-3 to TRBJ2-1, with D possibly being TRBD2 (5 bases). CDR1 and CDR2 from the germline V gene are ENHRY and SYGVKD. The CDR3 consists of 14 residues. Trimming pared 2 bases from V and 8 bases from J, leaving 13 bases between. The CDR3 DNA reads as TGTGCCATCAGTGAGCCTTCAACTAGGTATGAGCAGTTCTTC. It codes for CAISEPSTRYEQFF.

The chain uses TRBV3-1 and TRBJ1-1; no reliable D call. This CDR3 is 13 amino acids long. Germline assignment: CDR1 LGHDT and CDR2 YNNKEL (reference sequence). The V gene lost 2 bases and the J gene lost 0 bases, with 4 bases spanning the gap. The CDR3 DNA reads TGTGCCAGCAGCCAACAGATGAACACTGAAGCTTTCTTT. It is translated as CASSQQMNTEAFF.

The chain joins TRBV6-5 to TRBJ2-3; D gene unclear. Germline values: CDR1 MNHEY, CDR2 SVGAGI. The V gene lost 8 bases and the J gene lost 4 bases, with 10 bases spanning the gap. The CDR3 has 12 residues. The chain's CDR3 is CASYQSPDTQYF. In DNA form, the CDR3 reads TGTGCCAGCTACCAGAGCCCAGATACGCAGTATTTT.

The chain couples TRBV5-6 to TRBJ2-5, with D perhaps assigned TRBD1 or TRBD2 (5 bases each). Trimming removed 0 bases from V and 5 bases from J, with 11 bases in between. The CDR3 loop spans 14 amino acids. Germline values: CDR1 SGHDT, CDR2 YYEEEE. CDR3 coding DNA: TGTGCCAGCAGCTTGGCGGGACGAATGGAGACCCAGTACTTC. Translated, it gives CASSLAGRMETQYF.

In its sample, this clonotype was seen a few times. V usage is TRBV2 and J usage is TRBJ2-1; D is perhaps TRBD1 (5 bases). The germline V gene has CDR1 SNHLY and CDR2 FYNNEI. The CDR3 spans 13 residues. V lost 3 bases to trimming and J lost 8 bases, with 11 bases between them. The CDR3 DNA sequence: TGTGCCAGCAGTGAGGGGCACGTCCATGAGCAGTTCTTC. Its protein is CASSEGHVHEQFF.

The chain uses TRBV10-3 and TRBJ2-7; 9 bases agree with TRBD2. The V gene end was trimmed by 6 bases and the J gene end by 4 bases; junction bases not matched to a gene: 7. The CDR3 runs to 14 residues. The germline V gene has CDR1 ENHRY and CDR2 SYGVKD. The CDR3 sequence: CAIRSGGLFYEQYF. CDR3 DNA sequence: TGTGCCATCAGAAGCGGGGGGCTTTTTTACGAGCAGTACTTC.

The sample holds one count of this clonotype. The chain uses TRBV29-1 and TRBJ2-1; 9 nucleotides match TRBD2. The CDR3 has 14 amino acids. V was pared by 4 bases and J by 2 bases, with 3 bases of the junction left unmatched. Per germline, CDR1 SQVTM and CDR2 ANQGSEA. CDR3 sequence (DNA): TGCAGCGTTGGAGCGGGAGGTGCCTACAATGAGCAGTTCTTC. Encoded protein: CSVGAGGAYNEQFF.

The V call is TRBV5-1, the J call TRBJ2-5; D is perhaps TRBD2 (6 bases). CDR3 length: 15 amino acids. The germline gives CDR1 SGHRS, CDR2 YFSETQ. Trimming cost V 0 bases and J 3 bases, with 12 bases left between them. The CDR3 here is CASSLAVSGKETQYF. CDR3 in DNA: TGCGCCAGCAGCTTGGCGGTTAGCGGAAAAGAGACCCAGTACTTC.

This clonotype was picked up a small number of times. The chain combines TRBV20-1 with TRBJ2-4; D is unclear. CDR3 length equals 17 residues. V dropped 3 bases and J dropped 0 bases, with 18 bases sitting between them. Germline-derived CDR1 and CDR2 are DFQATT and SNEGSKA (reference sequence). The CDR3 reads CSARPSVTGLAKNIQYF. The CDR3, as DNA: TGCAGTGCTAGGCCCTCCGTGACTGGGTTAGCCAAAAACATTCAGTACTTC.

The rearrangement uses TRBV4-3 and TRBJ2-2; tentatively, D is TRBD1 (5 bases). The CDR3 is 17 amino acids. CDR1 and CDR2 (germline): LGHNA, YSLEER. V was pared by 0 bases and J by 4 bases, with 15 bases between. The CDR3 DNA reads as TGCGCCAGCAGCCAAGATCTCAGGGAAAGTGGCACCGGGGAGCTGTTTTTT. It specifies CASSQDLRESGTGELFF.